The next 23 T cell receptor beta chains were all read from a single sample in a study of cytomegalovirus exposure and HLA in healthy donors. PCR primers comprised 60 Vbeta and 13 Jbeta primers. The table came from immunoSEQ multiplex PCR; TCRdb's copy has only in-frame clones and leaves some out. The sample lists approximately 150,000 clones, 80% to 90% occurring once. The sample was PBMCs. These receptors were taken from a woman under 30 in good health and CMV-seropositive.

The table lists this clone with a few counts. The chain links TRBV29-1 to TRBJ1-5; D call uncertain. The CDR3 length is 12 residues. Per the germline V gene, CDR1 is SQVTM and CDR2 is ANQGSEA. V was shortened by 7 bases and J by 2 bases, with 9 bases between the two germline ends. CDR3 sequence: CSAGGGNQPQHF. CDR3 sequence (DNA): TGCAGCGCGGGCGGGGGCAATCAGCCCCAGCATTTT.

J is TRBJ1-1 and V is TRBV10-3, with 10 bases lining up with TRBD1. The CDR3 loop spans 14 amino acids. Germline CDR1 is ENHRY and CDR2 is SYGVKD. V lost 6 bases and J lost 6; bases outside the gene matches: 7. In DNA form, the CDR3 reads TGTGCCATCAGCGGACAGGGGGAGGTGTCTGAAGCTTTCTTT. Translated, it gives CAISGQGEVSEAFF.

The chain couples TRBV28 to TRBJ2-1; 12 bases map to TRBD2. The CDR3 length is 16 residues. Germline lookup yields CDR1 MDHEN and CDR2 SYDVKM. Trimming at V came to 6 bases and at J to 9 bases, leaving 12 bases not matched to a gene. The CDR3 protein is CASSLAGGVLNREQFF. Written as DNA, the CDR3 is TGTGCCAGCAGCCTAGCGGGGGGGGTCTTAAATCGTGAGCAGTTCTTC.

In DNA, the CDR3 is TGTGCCAGTAGCACAGGAGTAGGTGAAAAACTGTTTTTT. Protein: CASSTGVGEKLFF. The V gene is TRBV19, the J gene TRBJ1-4; the D gene is possibly TRBD1 (5 bases). Germline lookup yields CDR1 LNHDA and CDR2 SQIVND (reference sequence). CDR3 length: 13 amino acids. Between the trimmed V and J ends, which lost 6 bases and 7 bases, there was a span of 12 bases.

The CDR3 bases are TGTGCCAGCAGTTCGCAGGGGAATGGCTACACCTTC. This codes for CASSSQGNGYTF. The chain combines TRBV6-5 with TRBJ1-2, with a possible D match to TRBD1 (6 bases). Trimming removed 4 bases at V and 6 bases at J, with 9 bases between. Germline values: CDR1 MNHEY, CDR2 SVGAGI. This CDR3 is built from 12 residues.

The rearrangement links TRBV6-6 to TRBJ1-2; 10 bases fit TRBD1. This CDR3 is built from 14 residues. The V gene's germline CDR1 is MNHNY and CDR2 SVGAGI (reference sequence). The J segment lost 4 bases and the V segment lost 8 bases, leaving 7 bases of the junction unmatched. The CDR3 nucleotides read TGTGCCAGCGAGGCGCGACAGGGGGCCTATGGCTACACCTTC. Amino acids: CASEARQGAYGYTF.

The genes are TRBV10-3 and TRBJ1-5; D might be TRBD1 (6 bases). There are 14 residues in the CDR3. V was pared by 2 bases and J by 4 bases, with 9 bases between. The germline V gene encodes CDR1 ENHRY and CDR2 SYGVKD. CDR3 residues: CAISEGDTNQPQHF. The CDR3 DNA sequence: TGTGCCATCAGTGAGGGGGACACTAATCAGCCCCAGCATTTT.

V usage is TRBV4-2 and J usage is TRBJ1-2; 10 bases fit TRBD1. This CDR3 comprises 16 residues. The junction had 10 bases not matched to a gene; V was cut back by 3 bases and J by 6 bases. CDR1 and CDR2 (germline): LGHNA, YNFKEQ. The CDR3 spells CASSQGLDRGLHGYTF. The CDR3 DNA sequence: TGTGCCAGCAGCCAGGGTCTTGACAGGGGGCTGCATGGCTACACCTTC.

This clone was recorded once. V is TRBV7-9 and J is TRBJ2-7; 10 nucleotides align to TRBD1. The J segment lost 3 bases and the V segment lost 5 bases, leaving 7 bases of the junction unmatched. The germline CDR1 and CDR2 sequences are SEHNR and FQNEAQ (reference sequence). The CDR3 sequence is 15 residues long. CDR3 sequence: CASSERDRGFYEQYF. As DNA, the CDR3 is TGTGCCAGCAGCGAACGGGACAGGGGTTTCTACGAGCAGTACTTC.

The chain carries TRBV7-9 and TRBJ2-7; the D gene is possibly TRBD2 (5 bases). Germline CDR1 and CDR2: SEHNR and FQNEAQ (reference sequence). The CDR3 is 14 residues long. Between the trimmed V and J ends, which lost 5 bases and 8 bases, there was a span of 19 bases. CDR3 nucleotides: TGTGCCAGCAGCCCAAGTTCGGGAAAGCAGCAGCAGTACTTC. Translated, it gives CASSPSSGKQQQYF.

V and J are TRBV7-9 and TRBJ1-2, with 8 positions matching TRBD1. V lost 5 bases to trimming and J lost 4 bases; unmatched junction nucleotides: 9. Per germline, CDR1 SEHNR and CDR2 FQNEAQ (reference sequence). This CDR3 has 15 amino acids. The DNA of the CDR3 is TGTGCCAGCAGCACCCGGACAGGGATAGGCTATGGCTACACCTTC. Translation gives CASSTRTGIGYGYTF.

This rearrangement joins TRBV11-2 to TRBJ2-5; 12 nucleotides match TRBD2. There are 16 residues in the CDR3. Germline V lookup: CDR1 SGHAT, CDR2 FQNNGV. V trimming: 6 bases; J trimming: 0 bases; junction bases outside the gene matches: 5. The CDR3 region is CASRRLAGGHQETQYF. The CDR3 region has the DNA TGTGCCAGCAGACGGCTAGCGGGGGGGCACCAAGAGACCCAGTACTTC.

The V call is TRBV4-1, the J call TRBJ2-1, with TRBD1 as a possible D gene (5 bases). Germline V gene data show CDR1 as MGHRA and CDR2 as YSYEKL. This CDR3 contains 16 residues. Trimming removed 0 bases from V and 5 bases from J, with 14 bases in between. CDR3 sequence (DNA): TGCGCCAGCAGCCAAGACCCCTTAAGACAGAACAATGAGCAGTTCTTC. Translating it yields CASSQDPLRQNNEQFF.

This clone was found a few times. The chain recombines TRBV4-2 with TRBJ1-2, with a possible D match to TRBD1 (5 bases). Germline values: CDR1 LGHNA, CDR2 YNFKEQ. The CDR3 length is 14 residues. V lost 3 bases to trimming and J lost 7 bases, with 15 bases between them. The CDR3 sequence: CASSQEGQLGGYTF. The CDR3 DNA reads TGTGCCAGCAGCCAGGAGGGGCAATTGGGTGGCTACACCTTC.

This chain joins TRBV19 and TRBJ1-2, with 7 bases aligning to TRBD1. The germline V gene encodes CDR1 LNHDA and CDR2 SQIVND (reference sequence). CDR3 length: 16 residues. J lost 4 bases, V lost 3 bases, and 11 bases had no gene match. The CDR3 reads CASSILWAEGAYGYTF. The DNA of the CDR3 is TGTGCCAGTAGTATCCTTTGGGCCGAGGGGGCCTATGGCTACACCTTC. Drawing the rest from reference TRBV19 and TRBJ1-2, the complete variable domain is DGGITQSPKYLFRKEGQNVTLSCEQNLNHDAMYWYRQDPGQGLRLIYYSQIVNDFQKGDIAEGYSVSREKKESFPLTVTSAQKNPTAFYLCASSILWAEGAYGYTFGSGTRLTVV.

CDR3 nucleotides: TGTGCCTGGAGTGTAACGGGTGGTCGAAACACCGGGGAGCTGTTTTTT. Amino acids: CAWSVTGGRNTGELFF. The chain links TRBV30 to TRBJ2-2, with D unclear. V was clipped by 0 bases and J by 2 bases, with 13 bases between them. Per the germline V gene, CDR1 is GTSNPN and CDR2 is SVGIG (reference sequence). This CDR3 is 16 amino acids long.

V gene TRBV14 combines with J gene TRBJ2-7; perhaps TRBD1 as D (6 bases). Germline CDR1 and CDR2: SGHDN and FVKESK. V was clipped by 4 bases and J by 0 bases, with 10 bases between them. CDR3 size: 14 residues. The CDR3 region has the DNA TGTGCCAGCAGCCCCTGGGACACCTCCTACGAGCAGTACTTC. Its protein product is CASSPWDTSYEQYF.

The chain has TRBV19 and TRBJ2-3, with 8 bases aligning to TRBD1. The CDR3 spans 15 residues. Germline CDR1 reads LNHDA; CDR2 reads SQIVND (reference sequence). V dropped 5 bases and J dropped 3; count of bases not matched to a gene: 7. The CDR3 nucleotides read TGTGCCAGTAGTCCCTATTGGACAGGGACAGATACGCAGTATTTT. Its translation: CASSPYWTGTDTQYF.

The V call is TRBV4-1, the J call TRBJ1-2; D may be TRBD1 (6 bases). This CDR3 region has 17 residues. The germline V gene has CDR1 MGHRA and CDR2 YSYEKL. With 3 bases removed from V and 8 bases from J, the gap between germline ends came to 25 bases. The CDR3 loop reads CASSQFPTTGSSGGYTF. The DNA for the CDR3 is TGCGCCAGCAGCCAGTTTCCAACTACAGGGAGCTCGGGGGGCTACACCTTC.

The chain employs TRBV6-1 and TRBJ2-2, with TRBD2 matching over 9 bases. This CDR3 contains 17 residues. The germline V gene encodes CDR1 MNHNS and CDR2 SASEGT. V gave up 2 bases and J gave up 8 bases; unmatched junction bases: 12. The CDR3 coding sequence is TGTGCCAGCAGTGAATTTGCGGGGCGGGGGGGCCAGGGGGAGCTGTTTTTT. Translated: CASSEFAGRGGQGELFF.

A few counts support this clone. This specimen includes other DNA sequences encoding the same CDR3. The CDR3 spells CASSPTGVSYNEQFF. The DNA for the CDR3 is TGTGCCAGCAGCCCGACAGGGGTCTCCTACAATGAGCAGTTCTTC. V and J are TRBV6-1 and TRBJ2-1; 8 bases align to TRBD1. There are 15 residues in the CDR3. With V trimmed by 6 bases and J by 0 bases, 4 bases remained unmatched. Germline V lookup: CDR1 MNHNS, CDR2 SASEGT.

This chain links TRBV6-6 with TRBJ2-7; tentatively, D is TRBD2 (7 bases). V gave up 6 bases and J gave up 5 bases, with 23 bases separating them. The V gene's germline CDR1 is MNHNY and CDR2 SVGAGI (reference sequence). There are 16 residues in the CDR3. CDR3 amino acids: CASSLLFWGGRDEQYF. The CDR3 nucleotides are TGTGCCAGCAGCCTCCTTTTCTGGGGGGGGCGGGACGAGCAGTACTTC.

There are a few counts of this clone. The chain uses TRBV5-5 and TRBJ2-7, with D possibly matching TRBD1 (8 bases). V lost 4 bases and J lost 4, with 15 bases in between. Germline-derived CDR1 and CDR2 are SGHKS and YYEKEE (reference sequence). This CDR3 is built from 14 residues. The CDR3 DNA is TGTGCCAGCAGCCTGAACAGGGGGGGGTACGAGCAGTACTTC. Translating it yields CASSLNRGGYEQYF.